These 4 T cell receptor beta chains were all obtained from the same sample, sequenced in a study of cytomegalovirus exposure and HLA in healthy donors. The PCR contained 60 Vbeta and 13 Jbeta primers. Produced via immunoSEQ multiplex PCR; TCRdb's table is partial and in-frame only. The table shows some 200,000 clones, with under 70% occurring only once. Material for sequencing was PBMCs. Receptors originate from a man aged 35-49 years in good health and CMV-seropositive.

This clone was observed once. V gene TRBV14 combines with J gene TRBJ1-6; 9 bases match TRBD1. From germline, CDR1 is SGHDN and CDR2 FVKESK. The trim removed 4 bases at V and 10 bases at J, leaving 8 bases unmatched. The CDR3 has 15 residues. CDR3 amino acids: CASSRTGTGTSPLHF. The CDR3 nucleotides are TGTGCCAGCAGCCGAACCGGGACAGGGACCTCACCCCTCCACTTT.

The chain uses TRBV5-8 and TRBJ1-2, with TRBD1 matching 7 bases. CDR1 is SGHTS, CDR2 YDEGEE, per germline. CDR3 length equals 16 residues. With 0 bases clipped from V and 3 bases from J, the junction kept 8 bases outside the gene matches. This CDR3 reads CASSLVGTAYHYGYTF. In DNA, the CDR3 is TGTGCCAGCAGCTTGGTAGGGACAGCCTATCACTATGGCTACACCTTC.

Only a few counts were recorded for this clone. V gene TRBV5-1 combines with J gene TRBJ2-1; D is uncertain. Germline CDR1 SGHRS, CDR2 YFSETQ. V was cut by 5 bases and J by 0 bases, with 9 bases left in between. The CDR3 consists of 14 residues. The CDR3 bases are TGCGCCAGCAGATGGGCGAACTCCTACAATGAGCAGTTCTTC. Translation: CASRWANSYNEQFF.

In its sample, this clone was seen once. This chain links TRBV19 with TRBJ1-1, with TRBD1 matching 8 bases. Unmatched junction bases numbered 16, after V lost 3 bases and J lost 4 bases. In germline, CDR1 is LNHDA, CDR2 SQIVND (reference sequence). The CDR3 is 18 amino acids. CDR3 nucleotide sequence: TGTGCCAGTAGTATTTATATGGACAGGGACATCATGGGCACTGAAGCTTTCTTT. Its translation: CASSIYMDRDIMGTEAFF.